The present T cell receptor (beta chain) was sequenced within a study of PD-L1 blockade in urothelial cancer. Synthetic TCR analog templates were added to each PCR reaction. The assay was immunoSEQ multiplex PCR, and TCRdb's table has in-frame clones only and misses some. The sample records approximately 100,000 clones, about 90% being singletons. The CDR3 runs to 15 residues. Germline V gives CDR1 MDHEN, CDR2 SYDVKM. V was clipped by 6 bases and J by 2 bases, with 16 bases between them. The TCR originated in a woman older than 75 with urothelial cancer. V and J are TRBV28 and TRBJ1-2; D might be TRBD1 (6 bases). The sequencing here drew on PBMCs, taken around atezolizumab (anti-PD-L1) treatment. CDR3 in DNA: TGTGCCAGCAGAGCTCCTACAGGGACAAACTATGGCTACACCTTC. Protein sequence: CASRAPTGTNYGYTF.